The 15 T cell receptor beta chains listed next were all sequenced from one sample in a study of cytomegalovirus exposure and HLA in healthy donors. Use of 60 Vbeta and 13 Jbeta primers characterized the PCR. Sequenced by immunoSEQ multiplex PCR; TCRdb stores in-frame clones only, minus some. Of 130,000 or so clones listed, approximately 81% are singletons. The sequenced material came from PBMCs. Receptor source: a male donor in good health and CMV-seronegative.

The rearrangement links TRBV9 to TRBJ2-1, with TRBD2 matching over 14 bases. The V and J ends lost 3 bases and 8 bases, in that order; junction bases with no gene match: 7. The germline gives CDR1 SGDLS, CDR2 YYNGEE. CDR3 length equals 16 residues. The chain's CDR3 is CASSAGTSGGLYEQFF. DNA for the CDR3: TGTGCCAGCAGCGCCGGGACTAGCGGGGGCCTTTATGAGCAGTTCTTC.

Here the CDR3 reads CASSLLGGGRNTEAFF. Here the CDR3 DNA reads TGTGCCAGCAGCTTGTTAGGGGGCGGTCGGAACACTGAAGCTTTCTTT. The gene calls are TRBV5-4 and TRBJ1-1; 7 bases agree with TRBD1. Germline values: CDR1 SGHNT, CDR2 YYREEE (reference sequence). V shed 1 base, J shed 1 base, and the junction held 7 bases outside the gene matches. This CDR3 has 16 residues.

Turning to this clone: Its ends do not fully match the called genes, so a read error is possible. The genes are TRBV28 and TRBJ1-2, with D possibly matching TRBD1 (6 bases). The CDR3 is made up of 14 amino acids. In germline, CDR1 is MDHEN, CDR2 SYDVKM. The CDR3 coding sequence is TGTGCCAGCAGTTTTCCTCCAGGGGACTACGGCTACACCTTC. It encodes CASSFPPGDYGYTF.

The chain couples TRBV18 to TRBJ1-1; 7 bases are a match to TRBD1. Germline trimming cut 3 bases from V and 4 bases from J; bases unmatched to any gene: 5. The CDR3 extends over 14 amino acids. Germline CDR1 KGHSH, CDR2 LQKENI. The CDR3 nucleotides are TGTGCCAGCTCACCGACAGGGTCGGCCACTGAAGCTTTCTTT. It specifies CASSPTGSATEAFF.

The rearrangement links TRBV28 to TRBJ1-5; TRBD1 is a possible D gene (5 bases). Germline CDR1 reads MDHEN; CDR2 reads SYDVKM. Trimming shortened V by 3 bases and J by 3 bases, and 15 bases separated the two germline ends. The CDR3 totals 16 residues. The CDR3 sequence: CASSLNGGEDNQPQHF. The DNA of the CDR3 is TGTGCCAGCAGTTTGAACGGGGGGGAGGACAATCAGCCCCAGCATTTT. Together with reference TRBV28 and TRBJ1-5, the CDR3 gives the full variable domain: DVKVTQSSRYLVKRTGEKVFLECVQDMDHENMFWYRQDPGLGLRLIYFSYDVKMKEKGDIPEGYSVSREKKERFSLILESASTNQTSMYLCASSLNGGEDNQPQHFGDGTRLSIL.

The table lists this clone with a few counts. This chain uses TRBV7-3 with TRBJ2-3, with 7 bases identical to TRBD2. Per germline, CDR1 SGHTA and CDR2 FQGTGA. CDR3 length equals 15 residues. V lost 1 base and J lost 2; bases outside the gene matches: 3. CDR3 in DNA: TGTGCCAGCAGCTTAAACGGGGGGTTCACAGATACGCAGTATTTT. Its translation is CASSLNGGFTDTQYF.

The V call is TRBV6-4, the J call TRBJ2-6, with D uncertain. Germline values: CDR1 MRHNA, CDR2 SNTAGT. The V end was cut by 6 bases, the J end by 2 bases, with 8 bases between. CDR3 length equals 14 residues. The CDR3 DNA sequence: TGTGCCAGCAGGACGGAGACTGGGGCCAACGTCCTGACTTTC. This encodes CASRTETGANVLTF.

This clone was counted only a few times. The chain has TRBV30 and TRBJ1-6, with 7 positions matching TRBD1. Trimming cost V 5 bases and J 5 bases; bases outside gene matches: 3. The CDR3 spans 13 residues. The germline V gene has CDR1 GTSNPN and CDR2 SVGIG (reference sequence). CDR3 protein: CAWAQGNNSPLHF. As DNA, the CDR3 is TGTGCCTGGGCACAGGGGAATAATTCACCCCTCCACTTT.

This chain connects TRBV7-9 to TRBJ2-3, with D possibly being TRBD2 (6 bases). The CDR3 loop spans 12 amino acids. The V end lost 6 bases, the J end lost 3 bases, and 7 bases lay between the germline ends. Germline V gives CDR1 SEHNR, CDR2 FQNEAQ (reference sequence). CDR3 bases: TGTGCCAGCAGTGGGGGGACAGATACGCAGTATTTT. It translates to CASSGGTDTQYF.

This clone occurred once. The chain couples TRBV7-9 to TRBJ2-1, with D perhaps TRBD1 (5 bases). There are 15 residues in the CDR3. CDR1 and CDR2 from the germline V gene are SEHNR and FQNEAQ (reference sequence). V was clipped by 5 bases and J by 0 bases, with 11 bases between them. For the CDR3, the DNA is TGTGCCAGCAGCCACCCCAGGGCCTCCTACAATGAGCAGTTCTTC. Protein product: CASSHPRASYNEQFF.

The chain has TRBV6-5 and TRBJ2-7; 8 nucleotides align to TRBD1. Germline V CDR1 and CDR2: MNHEY, SVGAGI. The CDR3 length is 13 residues. The V and J ends lost 5 bases and 6 bases, in that order; junction bases with no gene match: 6. The CDR3 nucleotides are TGTGCCAGCAGTCTGGACAGGGCGAGCGAGCAGTACTTC. Translating gives CASSLDRASEQYF.

On this clone itself: Other DNA sequences in the same sample also yield this CDR3. J is TRBJ1-2 and V is TRBV9, with D unresolved. The CDR3 has 13 amino acids. Germline V gives CDR1 SGDLS, CDR2 YYNGEE. V dropped 0 bases and J dropped 3 bases, with 6 bases sitting between them. CDR3 nucleotides: TGTGCCAGCAGCGTAGGAGGTGACTATGGCTACACCTTC. This sequence encodes CASSVGGDYGYTF.

CDR3 sequence reads: CASSFIASFPSEQYF. The CDR3 DNA sequence: TGTGCCAGCAGTTTTATAGCGTCCTTCCCGTCGGAGCAGTACTTC. V usage is TRBV28 and J usage is TRBJ2-7; D possibly corresponds to TRBD2 (5 bases). Germline V gene lookup returns CDR1 MDHEN and CDR2 SYDVKM. The CDR3 loop spans 15 amino acids. The ends were cut back, 3 bases at V and 7 bases at J, with 19 bases in the middle.

This rearrangement joins TRBV5-6 to TRBJ1-5, with D tentatively TRBD1 (5 bases). The CDR3 has 16 residues. Germline CDR1 is SGHDT and CDR2 is YYEEEE. The V end lost 1 base, the J end lost 7 bases, and 18 bases lay between the germline ends. Here the CDR3 DNA reads TGTGCCAGCAGCTTGTGGTATCGGGACGGGAGGCAGCCCCAGCATTTT. The encoded protein is CASSLWYRDGRQPQHF.

This clone was seen a few times. V gene TRBV5-4 combines with J gene TRBJ2-1, with D uncertain. This CDR3 has 15 amino acids. Trimming left V 5 bases short and J 5 bases short, with 17 bases between. Looked up from germline, CDR1 is SGHNT and CDR2 is YYREEE (reference sequence). DNA for the CDR3: TGTGCCAGCAGGCCCCAACTCGACTCTCACAATGAGCAGTTCTTC. Protein sequence: CASRPQLDSHNEQFF.